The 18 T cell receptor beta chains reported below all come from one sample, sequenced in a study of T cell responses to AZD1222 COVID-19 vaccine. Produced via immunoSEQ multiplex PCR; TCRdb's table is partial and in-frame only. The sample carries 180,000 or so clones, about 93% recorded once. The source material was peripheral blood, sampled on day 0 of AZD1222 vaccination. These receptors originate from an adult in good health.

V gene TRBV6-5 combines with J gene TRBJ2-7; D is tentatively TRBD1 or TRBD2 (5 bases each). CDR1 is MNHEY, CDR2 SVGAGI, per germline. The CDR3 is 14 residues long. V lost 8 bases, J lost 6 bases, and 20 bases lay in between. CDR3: CASSLGTVLVEQYF. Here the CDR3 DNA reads TGTGCCAGCTCCCTGGGGACGGTCTTGGTCGAGCAGTACTTC.

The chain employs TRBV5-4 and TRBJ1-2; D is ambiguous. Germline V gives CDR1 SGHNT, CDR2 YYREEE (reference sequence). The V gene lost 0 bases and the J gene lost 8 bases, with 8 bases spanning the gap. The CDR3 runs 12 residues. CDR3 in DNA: TGTGCCAGCAGCTTGGATGGCGAAGGCTACACCTTC. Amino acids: CASSLDGEGYTF.

In DNA form, the CDR3 reads TGTGCCAGCTCCTCCTCGGCCCGGGGGGCTGAGCAGCCCCAGCATTTT. Amino acids: CASSSSARGAEQPQHF. This sequence joins TRBV19 and TRBJ1-5; the D gene is possibly TRBD1 (6 bases). The germline V gene has CDR1 LNHDA and CDR2 SQIVND (reference sequence). This CDR3 has 16 residues. V lost 9 bases and J 7 bases, leaving 25 bases between the germline ends.

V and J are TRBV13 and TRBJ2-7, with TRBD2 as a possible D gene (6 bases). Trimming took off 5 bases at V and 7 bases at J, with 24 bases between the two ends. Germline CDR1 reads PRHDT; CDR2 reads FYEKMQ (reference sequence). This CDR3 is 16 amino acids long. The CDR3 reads CASSPAEGGSRWEQYF. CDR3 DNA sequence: TGTGCCAGCAGCCCCGCGGAGGGTGGTTCCCGATGGGAGCAGTACTTC.

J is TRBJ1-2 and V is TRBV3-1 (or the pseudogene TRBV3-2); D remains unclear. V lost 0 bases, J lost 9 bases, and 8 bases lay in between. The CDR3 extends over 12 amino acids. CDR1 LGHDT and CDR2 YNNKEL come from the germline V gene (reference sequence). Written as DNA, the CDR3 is TGTGCCAGCAGCCAAGAGTACCAAAGCTACACCTTC. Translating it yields CASSQEYQSYTF.

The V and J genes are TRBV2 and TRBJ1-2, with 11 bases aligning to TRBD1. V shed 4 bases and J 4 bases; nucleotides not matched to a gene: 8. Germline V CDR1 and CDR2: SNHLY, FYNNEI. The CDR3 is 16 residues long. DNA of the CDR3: TGTGCCAGCAGTGGGACAGGGGGCCCCTCCGGCTATGGCTACACCTTC. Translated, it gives CASSGTGGPSGYGYTF.

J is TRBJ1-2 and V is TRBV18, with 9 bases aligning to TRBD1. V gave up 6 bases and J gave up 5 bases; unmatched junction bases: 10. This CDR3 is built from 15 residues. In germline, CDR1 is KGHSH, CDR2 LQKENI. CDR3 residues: CASSPGQGIMYGYTF. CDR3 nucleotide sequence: TGTGCCAGCTCCCCGGGACAGGGAATTATGTATGGCTACACCTTC.

This CDR3 reads CSATSRETQYF. CDR3 sequence (DNA): TGCAGTGCCACCTCTAGAGAGACCCAGTACTTC. The rearrangement links TRBV20-1 to TRBJ2-5; D unresolved. The V end was cut by 6 bases, the J end by 4 bases, with 9 bases between. The germline gives CDR1 DFQATT, CDR2 SNEGSKA (reference sequence). This CDR3 spans 11 amino acids.

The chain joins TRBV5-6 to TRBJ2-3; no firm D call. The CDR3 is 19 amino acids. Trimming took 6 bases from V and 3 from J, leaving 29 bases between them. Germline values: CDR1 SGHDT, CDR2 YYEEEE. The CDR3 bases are TGTGCCAGCAACCTTTGGGCCGTCTTGGTCCCGGAAGGGACAGATACGCAGTATTTT. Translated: CASNLWAVLVPEGTDTQYF.

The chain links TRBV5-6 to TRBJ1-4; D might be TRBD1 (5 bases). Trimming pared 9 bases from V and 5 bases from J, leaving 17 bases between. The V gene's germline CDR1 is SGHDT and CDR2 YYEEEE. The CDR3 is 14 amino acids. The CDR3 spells CATHHGAENEKLFF. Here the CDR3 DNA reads TGTGCCACCCATCATGGGGCCGAAAATGAAAAACTGTTTTTT.

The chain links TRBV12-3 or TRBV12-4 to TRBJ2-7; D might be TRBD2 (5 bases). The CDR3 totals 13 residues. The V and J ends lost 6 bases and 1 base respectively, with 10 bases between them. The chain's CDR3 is CASRNGLSYEQYF. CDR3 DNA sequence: TGTGCCAGCAGAAATGGACTGTCCTACGAGCAGTACTTC.

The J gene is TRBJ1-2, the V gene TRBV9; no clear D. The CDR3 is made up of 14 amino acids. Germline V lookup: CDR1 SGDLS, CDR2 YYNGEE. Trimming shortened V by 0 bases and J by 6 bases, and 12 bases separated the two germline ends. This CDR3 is CASSVVSLTDGYTF. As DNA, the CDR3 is TGTGCCAGCAGCGTAGTTAGCCTGACCGATGGCTACACCTTC.

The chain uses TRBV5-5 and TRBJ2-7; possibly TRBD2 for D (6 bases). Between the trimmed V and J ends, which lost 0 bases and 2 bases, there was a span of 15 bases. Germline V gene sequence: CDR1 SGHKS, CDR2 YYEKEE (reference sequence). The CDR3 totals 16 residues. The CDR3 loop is CASSLVRGPETYEQYF. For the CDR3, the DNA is TGTGCCAGCAGCTTGGTGCGGGGACCTGAAACCTACGAGCAGTACTTC.

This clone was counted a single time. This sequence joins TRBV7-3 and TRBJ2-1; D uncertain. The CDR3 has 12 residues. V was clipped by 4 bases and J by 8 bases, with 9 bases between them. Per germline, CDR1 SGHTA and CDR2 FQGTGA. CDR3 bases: TGTGCCAGCAGCTCCGGCCCCGATGAGCAGTTCTTC. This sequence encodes CASSSGPDEQFF.

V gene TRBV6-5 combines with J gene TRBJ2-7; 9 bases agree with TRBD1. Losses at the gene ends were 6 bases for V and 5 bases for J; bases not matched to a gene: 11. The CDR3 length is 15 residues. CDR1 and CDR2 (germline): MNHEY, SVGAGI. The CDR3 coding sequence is TGTGCCAGCAGAATTCGTCCCGGGACAGGGAACGAGCAGTACTTC. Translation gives CASRIRPGTGNEQYF.

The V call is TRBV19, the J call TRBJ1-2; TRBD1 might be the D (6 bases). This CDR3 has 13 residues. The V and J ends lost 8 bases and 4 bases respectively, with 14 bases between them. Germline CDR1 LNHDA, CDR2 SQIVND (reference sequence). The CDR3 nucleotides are TGTGCCAGTTGTCCCGGGACACTCTATGGCTACACCTTC. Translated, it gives CASCPGTLYGYTF.

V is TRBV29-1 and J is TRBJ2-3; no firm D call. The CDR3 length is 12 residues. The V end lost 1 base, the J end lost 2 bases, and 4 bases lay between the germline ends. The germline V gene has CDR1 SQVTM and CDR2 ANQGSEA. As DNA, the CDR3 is TGCAGCGTTGAAGGCTACACAGATACGCAGTATTTT. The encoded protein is CSVEGYTDTQYF.

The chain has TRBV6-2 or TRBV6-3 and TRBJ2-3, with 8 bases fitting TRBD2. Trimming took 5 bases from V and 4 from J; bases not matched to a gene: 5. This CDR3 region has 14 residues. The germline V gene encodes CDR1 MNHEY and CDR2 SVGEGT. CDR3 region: CASSGGRFPDTQYF. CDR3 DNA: TGTGCCAGCAGTGGCGGGAGGTTCCCAGATACGCAGTATTTT.